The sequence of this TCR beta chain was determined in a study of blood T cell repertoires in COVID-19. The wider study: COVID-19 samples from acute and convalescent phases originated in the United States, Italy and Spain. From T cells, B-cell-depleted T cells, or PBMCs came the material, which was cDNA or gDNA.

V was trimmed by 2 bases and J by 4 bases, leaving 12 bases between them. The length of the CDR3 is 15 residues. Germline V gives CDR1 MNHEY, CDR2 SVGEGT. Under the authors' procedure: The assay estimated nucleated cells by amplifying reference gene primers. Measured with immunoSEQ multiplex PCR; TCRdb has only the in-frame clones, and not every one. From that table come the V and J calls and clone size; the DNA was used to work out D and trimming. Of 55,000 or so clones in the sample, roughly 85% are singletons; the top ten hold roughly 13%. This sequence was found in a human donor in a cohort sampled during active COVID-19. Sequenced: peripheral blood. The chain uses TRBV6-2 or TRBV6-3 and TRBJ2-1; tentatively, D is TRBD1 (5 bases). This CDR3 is CASSYAGQAYNEQFF. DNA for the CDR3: TGTGCCAGCAGTTACGCCGGACAAGCGTACAATGAGCAGTTCTTC.